This paragraph covers one T cell receptor beta chain sequence. Antigen: not known. The V gene's germline CDR1 is MNHEY and CDR2 SVGAGI. V lost 6 bases, J lost 2 bases, and 8 bases lay in between. This CDR3 contains 14 residues. The data stem from a study of graft-versus-host responses after intestinal transplantation. The wider study: Isolated intestinal, liver-intestinal, or multivisceral transplants had been given to the recipients. Anti-thymocyte globulin induction preceded approximately three years of tacrolimus and steroid maintenance in all recipients.

The assay was immunoSEQ multiplex PCR, and TCRdb's table has in-frame clones only and misses some. The sample consists of some 82,000 clones, around 86% of them appearing once. This receptor was taken from a human donor who was the organ donor for an intestinal transplant. The J gene is TRBJ2-6, the V gene TRBV6-5; D possibly corresponds to TRBD2 (5 bases). Here the sequenced sample was unstimulated CD8+ T cells sorted from spleen or lymph node cells, taken before transplant. The CDR3 loop reads CASRKGAGANVLTF. CDR3 DNA: TGTGCCAGCAGGAAGGGAGCTGGGGCCAACGTCCTGACTTTC.